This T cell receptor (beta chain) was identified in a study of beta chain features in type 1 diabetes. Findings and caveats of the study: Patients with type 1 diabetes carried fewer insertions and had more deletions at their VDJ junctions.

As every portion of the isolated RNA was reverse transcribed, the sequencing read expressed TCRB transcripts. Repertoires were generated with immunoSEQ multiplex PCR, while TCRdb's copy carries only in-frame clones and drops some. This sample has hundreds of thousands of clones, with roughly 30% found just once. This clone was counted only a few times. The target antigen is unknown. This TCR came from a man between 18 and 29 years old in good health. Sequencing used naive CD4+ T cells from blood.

The CDR3 DNA is TGCAGCGTTGATGAGAAGGGACAGGGCCTTAGCGGGAGGGCTGGAAATGAGCAGTTCTTC. It codes for CSVDEKGQGLSGRAGNEQFF. The gene calls are TRBV29-1 and TRBJ2-1, with 11 bases matching TRBD2. The CDR3 has 20 amino acids. Germline V gives CDR1 SQVTM, CDR2 ANQGSEA. The ends lost 3 bases at V and 7 bases at J; junction bases unmatched: 23.